This section outlines one T cell receptor (beta chain) sequence together with its context. What it binds is unknown. The data were obtained in a study of cytomegalovirus exposure and HLA in healthy donors. Study background: Roughly 180 million T cells yielded some 100 million unique TCR beta sequences, as an earlier analysis found.

With 60 Vbeta and 13 Jbeta primers, the PCR was carried out. The table came from immunoSEQ multiplex PCR; TCRdb's copy has only in-frame clones and leaves some out. The sample has some 200,000 clones; the top ten hold 0.7% to 1%. Findings and caveats of the study: DRB1 showed the most TCR associations and HLA-C the fewest in a later analysis, as rates varied by HLA locus. Rare sequences made up most TCRs, while some public TCRs were found in many donors. TCR beta V- and J-gene trimming, according to a later analysis, was linked to a missense DCLRE1C variant.

The CDR3 is 11 amino acids. Per the germline V gene, CDR1 is SGHTS and CDR2 is YDEGEE. After removal of 4 bases from V and 7 bases from J, the junction contained 1 base not matched to a gene. Material: PBMCs. The TCR was taken from a woman aged 18-29 years in good health and CMV-seropositive. The chain couples TRBV5-8 to TRBJ2-5; 7 bases fit TRBD1. Written as DNA, the CDR3 is TGTGCCAGCAGCGCAGGGGGGACCCAGTACTTC. This sequence encodes CASSAGGTQYF.